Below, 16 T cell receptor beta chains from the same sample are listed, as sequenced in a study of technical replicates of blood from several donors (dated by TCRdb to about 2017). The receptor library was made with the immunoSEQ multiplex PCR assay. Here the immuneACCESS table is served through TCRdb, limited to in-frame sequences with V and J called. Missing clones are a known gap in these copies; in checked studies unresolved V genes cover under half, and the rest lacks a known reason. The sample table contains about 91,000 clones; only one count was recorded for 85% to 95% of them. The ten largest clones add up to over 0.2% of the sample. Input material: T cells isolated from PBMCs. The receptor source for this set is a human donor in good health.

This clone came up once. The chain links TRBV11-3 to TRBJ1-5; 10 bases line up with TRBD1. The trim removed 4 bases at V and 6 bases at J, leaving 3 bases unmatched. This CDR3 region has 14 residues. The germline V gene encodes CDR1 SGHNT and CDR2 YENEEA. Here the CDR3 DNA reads TGTGCCAGCAGCTCCGACAGGGGGCTTCAGCCCCAGCATTTT. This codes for CASSSDRGLQPQHF. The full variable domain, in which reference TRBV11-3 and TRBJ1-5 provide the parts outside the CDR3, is EAGVVQSPRYKIIEKKQPVAFWCNPISGHNTLYWYLQNLGQGPELLIRYENEEAVDDSQLPKDRFSAERLKGVDSTLKIQPAELGDSAVYLCASSSDRGLQPQHFGDGTRLSIL.

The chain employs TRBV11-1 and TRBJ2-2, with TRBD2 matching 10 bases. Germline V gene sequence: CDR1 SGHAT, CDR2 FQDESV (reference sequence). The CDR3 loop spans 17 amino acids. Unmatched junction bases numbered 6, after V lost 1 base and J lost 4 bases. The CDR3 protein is CASSLVTSGMITGELFF. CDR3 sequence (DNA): TGTGCCAGCAGCTTAGTAACTAGCGGGATGATCACCGGGGAGCTGTTTTTT. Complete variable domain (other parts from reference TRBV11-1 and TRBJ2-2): EAEVAQSPRYKITEKSQAVAFWCDPISGHATLYWYRQILGQGPELLVQFQDESVVDDSQLPKDRFSAERLKGVDSTLKIQPAELGDSAMYLCASSLVTSGMITGELFFGEGSRLTVL.

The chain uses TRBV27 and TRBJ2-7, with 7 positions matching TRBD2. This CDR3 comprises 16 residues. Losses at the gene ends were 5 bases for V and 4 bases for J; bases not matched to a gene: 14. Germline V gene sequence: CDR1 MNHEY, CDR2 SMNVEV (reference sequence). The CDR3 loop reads CASSGGENPTPYEQYF. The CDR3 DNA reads TGTGCCAGCAGTGGGGGGGAGAATCCCACCCCTTACGAGCAGTACTTC.

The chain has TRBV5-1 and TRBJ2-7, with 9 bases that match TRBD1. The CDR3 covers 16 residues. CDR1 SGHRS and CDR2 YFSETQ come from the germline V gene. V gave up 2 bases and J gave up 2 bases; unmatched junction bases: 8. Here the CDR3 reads CASSLTPGQGTYEQYF. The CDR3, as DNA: TGCGCCAGCAGCTTAACCCCGGGACAGGGAACCTACGAGCAGTACTTC.

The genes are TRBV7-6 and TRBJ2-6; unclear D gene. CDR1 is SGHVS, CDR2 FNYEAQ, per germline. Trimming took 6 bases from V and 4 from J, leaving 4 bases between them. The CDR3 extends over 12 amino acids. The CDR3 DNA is TGTGCCAGCAGGGCCGGGGCCAACGTCCTGACTTTC. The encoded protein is CASRAGANVLTF.

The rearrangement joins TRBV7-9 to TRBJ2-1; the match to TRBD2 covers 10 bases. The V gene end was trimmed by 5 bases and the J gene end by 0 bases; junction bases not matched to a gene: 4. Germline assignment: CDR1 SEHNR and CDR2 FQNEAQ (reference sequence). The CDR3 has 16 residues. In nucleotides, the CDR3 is TGTGCCAGCAGCCGAAGCGGGGGGGCCTCCTACAATGAGCAGTTCTTC. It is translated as CASSRSGGASYNEQFF.

The CDR3 DNA reads as TGTGCCATCAGTGCGGATGAGCAGTTCTTC. Protein sequence: CAISADEQFF. The chain combines TRBV10-3 with TRBJ2-1; no reliable D call. The germline CDR1 and CDR2 sequences are ENHRY and SYGVKD. This CDR3 has 10 residues. Trimming took 4 bases from V and 8 from J, leaving 3 bases between them.

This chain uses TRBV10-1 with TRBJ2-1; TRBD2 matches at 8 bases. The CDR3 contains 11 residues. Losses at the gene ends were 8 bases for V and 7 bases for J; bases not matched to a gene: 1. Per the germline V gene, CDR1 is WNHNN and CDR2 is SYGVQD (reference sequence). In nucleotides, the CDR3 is TGCGCCAGCGGGACTAGAAATGAGCAGTTCTTC. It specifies CASGTRNEQFF.

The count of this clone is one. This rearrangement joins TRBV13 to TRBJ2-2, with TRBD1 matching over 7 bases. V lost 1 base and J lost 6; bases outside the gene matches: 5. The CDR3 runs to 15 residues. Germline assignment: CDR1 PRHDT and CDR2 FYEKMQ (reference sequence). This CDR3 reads CASSLATGMAGELFF. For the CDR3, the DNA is TGTGCCAGCAGCTTAGCGACAGGGATGGCCGGGGAGCTGTTTTTT.

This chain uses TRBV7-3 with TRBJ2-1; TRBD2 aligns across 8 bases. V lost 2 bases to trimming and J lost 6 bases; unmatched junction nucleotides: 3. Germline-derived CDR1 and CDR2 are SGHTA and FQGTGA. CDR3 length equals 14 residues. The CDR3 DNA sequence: TGTGCCAGCAGCTTAGTTAGCGGGGCCAATGAGCAGTTCTTC. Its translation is CASSLVSGANEQFF. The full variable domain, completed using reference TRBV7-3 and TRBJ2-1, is GAGVSQTPSNKVTEKGKYVELRCDPISGHTALYWYRQSLGQGPEFLIYFQGTGAADDSGLPNDRFFAVRPEGSVSTLKIQRTERGDSAVYLCASSLVSGANEQFFGPGTRLTVL.

The CDR3 region is CAWTPGLAGGYEQYF. The CDR3 DNA sequence: TGTGCCTGGACTCCCGGACTAGCGGGGGGTTACGAGCAGTACTTC. This chain uses TRBV30 with TRBJ2-7, with 14 bases aligning to TRBD2. The CDR3 has 15 residues. Germline V gene sequence: CDR1 GTSNPN, CDR2 SVGIG (reference sequence). The junction had 6 bases not matched to a gene; V was cut back by 4 bases and J by 4 bases.

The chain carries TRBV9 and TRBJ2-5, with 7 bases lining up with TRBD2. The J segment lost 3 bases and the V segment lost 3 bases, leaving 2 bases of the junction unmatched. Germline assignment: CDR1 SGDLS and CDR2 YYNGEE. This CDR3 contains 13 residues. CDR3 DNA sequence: TGTGCCAGCAGCGCCGGGACTAAAGAGACCCAGTACTTC. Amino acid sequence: CASSAGTKETQYF.

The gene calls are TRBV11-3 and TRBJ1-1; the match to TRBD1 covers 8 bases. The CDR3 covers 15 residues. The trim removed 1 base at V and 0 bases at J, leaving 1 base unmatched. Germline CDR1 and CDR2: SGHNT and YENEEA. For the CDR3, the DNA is TGTGCCAGCAGCTTAGGACAGGGGATGAACACTGAAGCTTTCTTT. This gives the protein CASSLGQGMNTEAFF.

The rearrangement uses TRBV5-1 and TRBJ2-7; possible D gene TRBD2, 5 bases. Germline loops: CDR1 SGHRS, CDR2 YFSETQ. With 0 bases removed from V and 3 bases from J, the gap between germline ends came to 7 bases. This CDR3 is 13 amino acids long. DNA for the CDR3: TGCGCCAGCAGCTTGGTTACTAGCTACGAGCAGTACTTC. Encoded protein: CASSLVTSYEQYF.

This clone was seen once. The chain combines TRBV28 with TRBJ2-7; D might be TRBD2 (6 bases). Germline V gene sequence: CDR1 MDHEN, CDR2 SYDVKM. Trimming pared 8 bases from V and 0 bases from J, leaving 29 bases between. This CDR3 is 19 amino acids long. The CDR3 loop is CASPPPYSSDYSSSYEQYF. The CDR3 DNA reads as TGTGCCAGCCCCCCACCCTACTCATCGGACTACTCGAGCTCCTACGAGCAGTACTTC.

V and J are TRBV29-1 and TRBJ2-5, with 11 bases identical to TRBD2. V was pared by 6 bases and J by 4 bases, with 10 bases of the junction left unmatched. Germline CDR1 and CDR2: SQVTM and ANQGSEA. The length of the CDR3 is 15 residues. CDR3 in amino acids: CSVNIAGGPRETQYF. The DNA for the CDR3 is TGCAGCGTAAACATAGCGGGGGGGCCCAGAGAGACCCAGTACTTC.